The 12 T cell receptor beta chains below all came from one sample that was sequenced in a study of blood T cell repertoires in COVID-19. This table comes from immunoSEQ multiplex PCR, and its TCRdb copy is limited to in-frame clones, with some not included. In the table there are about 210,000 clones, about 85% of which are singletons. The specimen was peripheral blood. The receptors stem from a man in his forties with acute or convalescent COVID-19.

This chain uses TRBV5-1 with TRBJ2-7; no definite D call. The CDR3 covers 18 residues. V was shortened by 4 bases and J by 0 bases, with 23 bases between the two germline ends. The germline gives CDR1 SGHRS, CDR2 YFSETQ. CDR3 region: CASSPRLMRIEYSYEQYF. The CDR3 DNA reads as TGCGCCAGCAGCCCTCGCCTTATGAGGATCGAATACTCCTACGAGCAGTACTTC.

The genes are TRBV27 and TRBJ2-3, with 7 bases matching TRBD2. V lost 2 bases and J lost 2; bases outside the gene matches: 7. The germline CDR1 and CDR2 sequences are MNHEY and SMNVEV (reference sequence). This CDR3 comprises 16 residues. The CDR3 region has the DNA TGTGCCAGCAGTTTACGGACTAGTGGGAACACAGATACGCAGTATTTT. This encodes CASSLRTSGNTDTQYF.

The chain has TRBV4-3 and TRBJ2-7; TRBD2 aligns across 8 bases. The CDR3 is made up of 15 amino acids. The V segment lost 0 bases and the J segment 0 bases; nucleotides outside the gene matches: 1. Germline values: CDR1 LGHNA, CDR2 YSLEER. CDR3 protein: CASSQELAVSYEQYF. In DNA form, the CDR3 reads TGCGCCAGCAGCCAAGAACTAGCGGTCTCCTACGAGCAGTACTTC.

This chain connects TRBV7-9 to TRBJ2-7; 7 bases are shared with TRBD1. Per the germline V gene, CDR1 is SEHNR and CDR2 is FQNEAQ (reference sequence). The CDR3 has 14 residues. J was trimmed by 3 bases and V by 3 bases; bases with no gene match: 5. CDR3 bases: TGTGCCAGCAGCTTTACAGGGGCGGGCTACGAGCAGTACTTC. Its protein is CASSFTGAGYEQYF.

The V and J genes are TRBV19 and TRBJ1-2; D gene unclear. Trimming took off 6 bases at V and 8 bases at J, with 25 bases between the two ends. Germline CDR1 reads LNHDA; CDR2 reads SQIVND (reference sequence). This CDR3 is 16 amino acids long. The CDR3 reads CASRTDGAASMGGYTF. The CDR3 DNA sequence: TGTGCCAGTAGGACCGACGGAGCGGCTTCGATGGGAGGCTACACCTTC.

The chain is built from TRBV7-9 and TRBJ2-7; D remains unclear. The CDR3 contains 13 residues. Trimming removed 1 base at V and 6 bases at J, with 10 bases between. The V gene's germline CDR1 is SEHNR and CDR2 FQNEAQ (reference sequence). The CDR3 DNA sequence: TGTGCCAGCAGCTTAGGCATTCCGGGCGAGCAGTACTTC. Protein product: CASSLGIPGEQYF.

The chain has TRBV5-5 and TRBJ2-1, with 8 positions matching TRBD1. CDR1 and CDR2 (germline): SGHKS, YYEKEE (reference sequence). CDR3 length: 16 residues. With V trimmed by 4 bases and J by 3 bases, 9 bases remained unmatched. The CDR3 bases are TGTGCCAGCAGCCCCCAGACAGGGGCTAACTACAATGAGCAGTTCTTC. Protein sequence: CASSPQTGANYNEQFF. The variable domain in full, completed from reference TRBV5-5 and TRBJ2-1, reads DAGVTQSPTHLIKTRGQQVTLRCSPISGHKSVSWYQQVLGQGPQFIFQYYEKEERGRGNFPDRFSARQFPNYSSELNVNALLLGDSALYLCASSPQTGANYNEQFFGPGTRLTVL.

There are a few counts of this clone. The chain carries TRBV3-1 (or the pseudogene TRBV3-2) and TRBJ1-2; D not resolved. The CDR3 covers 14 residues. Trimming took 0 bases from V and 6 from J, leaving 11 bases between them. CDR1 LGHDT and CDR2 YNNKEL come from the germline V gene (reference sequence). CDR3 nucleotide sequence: TGTGCCAGCAGCCAAGAAAGCGGGGTCGATGGCTACACCTTC. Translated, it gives CASSQESGVDGYTF.

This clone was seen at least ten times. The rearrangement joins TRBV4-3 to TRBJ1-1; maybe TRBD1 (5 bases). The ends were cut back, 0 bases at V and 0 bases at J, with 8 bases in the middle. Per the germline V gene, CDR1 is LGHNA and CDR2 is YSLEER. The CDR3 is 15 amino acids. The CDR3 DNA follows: TGCGCCAGCAGCCAAGACCAGGGCATGAACACTGAAGCTTTCTTT. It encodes CASSQDQGMNTEAFF.

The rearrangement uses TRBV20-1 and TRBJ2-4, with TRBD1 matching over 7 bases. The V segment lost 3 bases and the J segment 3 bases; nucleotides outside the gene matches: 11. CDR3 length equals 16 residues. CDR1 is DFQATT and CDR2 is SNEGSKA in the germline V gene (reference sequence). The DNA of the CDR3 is TGCAGTGCTAGTTGGGCTGGGGCAGGGGGCAAAAACATTCAGTACTTC. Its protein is CSASWAGAGGKNIQYF.

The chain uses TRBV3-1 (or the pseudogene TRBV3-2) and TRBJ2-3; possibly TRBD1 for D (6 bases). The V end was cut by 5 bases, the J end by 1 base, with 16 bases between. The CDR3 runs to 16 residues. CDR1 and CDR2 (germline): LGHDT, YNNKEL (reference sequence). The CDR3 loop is CASSDSQGIGTDTQYF. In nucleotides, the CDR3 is TGTGCCAGCAGCGATTCCCAGGGGATCGGCACAGATACGCAGTATTTT.

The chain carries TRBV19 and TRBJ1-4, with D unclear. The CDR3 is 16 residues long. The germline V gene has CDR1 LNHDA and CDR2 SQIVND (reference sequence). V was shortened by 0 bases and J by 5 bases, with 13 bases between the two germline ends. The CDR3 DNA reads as TGTGCCAGTAGTATAGATAGGACGGACTCCAATGAAAAACTGTTTTTT. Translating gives CASSIDRTDSNEKLFF. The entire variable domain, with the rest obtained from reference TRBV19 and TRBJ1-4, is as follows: DGGITQSPKYLFRKEGQNVTLSCEQNLNHDAMYWYRQDPGQGLRLIYYSQIVNDFQKGDIAEGYSVSREKKESFPLTVTSAQKNPTAFYLCASSIDRTDSNEKLFFGSGTQLSVL.